The present T cell receptor beta chain was sequenced within a study of T cell repertoires in cytomegalovirus infection. For the study at large: CMV epitopes that were recently identified and HLA-C-restricted were used alongside well-studied HLA-B-restricted ones.

This clonotype occurred a few times. What it recognizes is unknown. This CDR3 is built from 16 residues. The trim removed 11 bases at V and 0 bases at J, leaving 7 bases unmatched. Germline CDR1 MNHEY, CDR2 SMNVEV (reference sequence). TCRdb itself ran the reads through MiXCR, one entry per CDR3 protein. The sample contains a few hundred thousand distinct CDR3 sequences, around a quarter of which appear only once. Overall study results and limits: People with CMV and the relevant HLA were identified by cumulative public TCR beta family frequency. The response measured ex vivo was dominated by TCR beta clonotypes (HLA-C-restricted and CMV-specific).

J is TRBJ2-1 and V is TRBV27; 13 nucleotides align to TRBD2. This clonotype was obtained from a human donor in good health (CMV status not recorded). Some clones in this sample may be carry-over from other donors' samples. The source was cultured PBMCs, collected from culture after CMV antigen stimulation. As DNA, the CDR3 is TGTGCCCTCCGGGGACTAGCGGGGAGCTCCTACAATGAGCAGTTCTTC. Its translation is CALRGLAGSSYNEQFF.